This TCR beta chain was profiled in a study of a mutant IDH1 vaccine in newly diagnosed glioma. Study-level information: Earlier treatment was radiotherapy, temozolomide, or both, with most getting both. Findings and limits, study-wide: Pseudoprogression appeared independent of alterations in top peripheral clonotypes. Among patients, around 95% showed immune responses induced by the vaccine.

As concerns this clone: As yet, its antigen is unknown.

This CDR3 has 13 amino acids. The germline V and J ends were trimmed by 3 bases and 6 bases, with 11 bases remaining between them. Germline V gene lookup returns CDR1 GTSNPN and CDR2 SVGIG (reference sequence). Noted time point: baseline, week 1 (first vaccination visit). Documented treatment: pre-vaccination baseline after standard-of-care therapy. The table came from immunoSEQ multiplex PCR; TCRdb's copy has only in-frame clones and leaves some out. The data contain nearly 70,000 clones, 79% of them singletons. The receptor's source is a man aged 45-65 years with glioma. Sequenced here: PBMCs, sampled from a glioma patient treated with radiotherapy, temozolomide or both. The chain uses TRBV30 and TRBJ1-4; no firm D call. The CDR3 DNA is TGTGCCTGGAGAAGGTCAGAGGATGAAAAACTGTTTTTT. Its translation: CAWRRSEDEKLFF.